The rows below give T cell receptor beta chains drawn from one sample of a study of technical replicates of blood from a few donors. Repertoires were generated with immunoSEQ multiplex PCR, while TCRdb's copy carries only in-frame clones and drops some. The data contain about 80,000 clones, less than 95% of them singletons. Sequences were obtained from T cells isolated from PBMCs. The receptors were sampled from a human donor in good health. Each CDR3 is given with its conserved first and last residue. D genes are given only for firm matches. Some rows have no size entry. The others give once, few or many, or a class for an expanded clone.

v_gene: TRBV18
j_gene: TRBJ1-2
d_gene: TRBD1
abundance: NA
CDR3nt: TGTGCCAGCTCACTACCCACAGGGGTTGGTGGCTACACCTTC
CDR3aa: CASSLPTGVGGYTF

v_gene: TRBV7-9
j_gene: TRBJ1-4
d_gene: NA
abundance: NA
CDR3nt: TGTGCCAGCAGCTTAGCGCGACGGGGATATTACGAAAAACTGTTTTTT
CDR3aa: CASSLARRGYYEKLFF

v_gene: TRBV7-2
j_gene: TRBJ1-3
d_gene: NA
abundance: NA
CDR3nt: TGTGCCAGCAGCTTAGCCGCCGGGACTAAAGGAAACACCATATATTTT
CDR3aa: CASSLAAGTKGNTIYF

v_gene: TRBV6-1
j_gene: TRBJ1-1
d_gene: NA
abundance: NA
CDR3nt: TGTGCCAGCAGCTACCAAAGGGGCCCTTTCTTT
CDR3aa: CASSYQRGPFF

v_gene: TRBV19
j_gene: TRBJ2-1
d_gene: TRBD2
abundance: NA
CDR3nt: TGTGCCAGTAATAGTGGAGCGGGAGGTCGGGATGAGCAGTTCTTC
CDR3aa: CASNSGAGGRDEQFF

v_gene: TRBV7-3
j_gene: TRBJ1-4
d_gene: NA
abundance: once
CDR3nt: TGTGCCAGCAGCTTAGCGGGCGGTGAAAAACTGTTTTTT
CDR3aa: CASSLAGGEKLFF

v_gene: TRBV6-1
j_gene: TRBJ2-7
d_gene: TRBD1
abundance: NA
CDR3nt: TGTGCCAGCAGTGAGTACTATACCGGGACAGGGGCCTACGAGCAGTACTTC
CDR3aa: CASSEYYTGTGAYEQYF

v_gene: TRBV19
j_gene: TRBJ1-2
d_gene: NA
abundance: NA
CDR3nt: TGTGCCAGTAGTGAGTCGCAGGGTATTTATGGCTACACCTTC
CDR3aa: CASSESQGIYGYTF

v_gene: TRBV5-1
j_gene: TRBJ2-1
d_gene: TRBD1
abundance: NA
CDR3nt: TGCGCCAGCAGCTTGGACAGGGGGCACAATGAGCAGTTCTTC
CDR3aa: CASSLDRGHNEQFF

v_gene: TRBV11-2
j_gene: TRBJ2-7
d_gene: NA
abundance: NA
CDR3nt: TGTGCCAGCAGCATATACTACGACGAGCAGTACTTC
CDR3aa: CASSIYYDEQYF

v_gene: TRBV13
j_gene: TRBJ1-1
d_gene: TRBD1
abundance: NA
CDR3nt: TGTGCCAGCAGCTACAGGGGTGGCACTGAAGCTTTCTTT
CDR3aa: CASSYRGGTEAFF

v_gene: TRBV18
j_gene: TRBJ1-4
d_gene: NA
abundance: NA
CDR3nt: TGTGCCAGCTCCCCCACGGGACAACCTGAAAAACTGTTTTTT
CDR3aa: CASSPTGQPEKLFF

v_gene: TRBV7-9
j_gene: TRBJ2-2
d_gene: NA
abundance: NA
CDR3nt: TGTGCCAGCAGCTTAGATGTCCTGGCACCCGGGGAGCTGTTTTTT
CDR3aa: CASSLDVLAPGELFF

v_gene: TRBV19
j_gene: TRBJ1-5
d_gene: TRBD1
abundance: NA
CDR3nt: TGTGCCAGTAGTATTCGTCAGGGGGCGCGAAACAATCAGCCCCAGCATTTT
CDR3aa: CASSIRQGARNNQPQHF

v_gene: TRBV7-9
j_gene: TRBJ2-2
d_gene: NA
abundance: NA
CDR3nt: TGTGCCAGCAGCTTACGATACAGAATCACCGGGGAGCTGTTTTTT
CDR3aa: CASSLRYRITGELFF

v_gene: TRBV5-6
j_gene: TRBJ2-3
d_gene: TRBD1
abundance: NA
CDR3nt: TGTGCCAGCAGCTTATTTTCGGGACAGTTGCCAGATACGCAGTATTTT
CDR3aa: CASSLFSGQLPDTQYF

v_gene: TRBV9
j_gene: TRBJ2-1
d_gene: TRBD2
abundance: NA
CDR3nt: TGTGCCAGCAGCGGGGGTACTAGCGGGAACGTTGGTGAGCAGTTCTTC
CDR3aa: CASSGGTSGNVGEQFF

v_gene: TRBV4-1
j_gene: TRBJ1-2
d_gene: NA
abundance: NA
CDR3nt: TGCGCCAGCAGCCAAGAAGGGGGGGCGAACTATGGCTACACCTTC
CDR3aa: CASSQEGGANYGYTF

v_gene: TRBV5-4
j_gene: TRBJ2-1
d_gene: TRBD2
abundance: NA
CDR3nt: TGTGCCAGCAGCGGAGAGCGGGAGAAGCAGTTCTTC
CDR3aa: CASSGEREKQFF

v_gene: TRBV10-3
j_gene: TRBJ2-1
d_gene: NA
abundance: NA
CDR3nt: TGTGCCATCTCCCCCAGCGGCCAGGATGAGCAGTTCTTC
CDR3aa: CAISPSGQDEQFF

v_gene: TRBV9
j_gene: TRBJ2-4
d_gene: TRBD2
abundance: NA
CDR3nt: TGTGCCAGCAGCGTAGTTTGGGGCCGGGACTACCTCAAAAACATTCAGTACTTC
CDR3aa: CASSVVWGRDYLKNIQYF

v_gene: TRBV7-2
j_gene: TRBJ2-7
d_gene: NA
abundance: NA
CDR3nt: TGTGCCAGCAGCTTAACAAAAACCTACGAGCAGTACTTC
CDR3aa: CASSLTKTYEQYF

v_gene: TRBV25-1
j_gene: TRBJ1-2
d_gene: TRBD1
abundance: NA
CDR3nt: TGTGCCAGTAACCCTGGGACAGGGGGCTATGGCTACACCTTC
CDR3aa: CASNPGTGGYGYTF

v_gene: TRBV29-1
j_gene: TRBJ2-3
d_gene: TRBD2
abundance: NA
CDR3nt: TGCAGCGTTGTAACGCTAGCGGGGGCTAGCACAGATACGCAGTATTTT
CDR3aa: CSVVTLAGASTDTQYF

v_gene: TRBV5-1
j_gene: TRBJ1-1
d_gene: TRBD1
abundance: NA
CDR3nt: TGCGCCAGCAGCCAGAGACCGGGACAGTCTGAAGCTTTCTTT
CDR3aa: CASSQRPGQSEAFF

v_gene: TRBV12-5
j_gene: TRBJ2-5
d_gene: NA
abundance: NA
CDR3nt: TGTGCTAGTGGTTTGGGGACAACAGAGACCCAGTACTTC
CDR3aa: CASGLGTTETQYF

v_gene: TRBV4-1
j_gene: TRBJ1-3
d_gene: NA
abundance: NA
CDR3nt: TGCGCCAGCAGCCAAGAGCTCAGGGGAAATGGAAACACCATATATTTT
CDR3aa: CASSQELRGNGNTIYF

v_gene: TRBV27
j_gene: TRBJ2-6
d_gene: TRBD2
abundance: NA
CDR3nt: TGTGCCAGCAGTTTAACGGGAGGAAGGTTCGGGAATTGGGGGGCCAACGTCCTGACTTTC
CDR3aa: CASSLTGGRFGNWGANVLTF

v_gene: TRBV29-1
j_gene: TRBJ2-2
d_gene: NA
abundance: once
CDR3nt: TGCAGCGTTGCAAGCGGGCGCACCGGGGAGCTGTTTTTT
CDR3aa: CSVASGRTGELFF

v_gene: TRBV7-8
j_gene: TRBJ1-5
d_gene: TRBD1
abundance: few
CDR3nt: TGTGCCAGCAGCTTAGTATCGACAGGGGTTCAGCCCCAGCATTTT
CDR3aa: CASSLVSTGVQPQHF

v_gene: TRBV10-3
j_gene: TRBJ1-2
d_gene: NA
abundance: NA
CDR3nt: TGTGCCATCAGTGAGTCGGTACAGGACTATGGCTACACCTTC
CDR3aa: CAISESVQDYGYTF

v_gene: TRBV6-5
j_gene: TRBJ2-7
d_gene: NA
abundance: NA
CDR3nt: TGTGCCAGCAGCCGTACTCAGGTTCACTCCTACGAGCAGTACTTC
CDR3aa: CASSRTQVHSYEQYF